The TCR beta chain described here comes from a study of T-cell memory formation after mild COVID-19 (dated by TCRdb to 2020 to 2022). Notes on the research overall: Most TCR sequence clusters were specific to one of the two donors. The cohort comprised two young, previously healthy adult volunteers, one female and one male. T-cell clones expanding and contracting after mild COVID-19 in two donors were tracked by longitudinal TCRalpha and TCRbeta repertoire sequencing.

The CDR3, from cysteine to phenylalanine, totals 11 residues. Only CDR3 DNA is held: 33 bases, read in frame from base 1. V sheds 7 bases and J sheds 10 bases, leaving 11 bases between their ends. Reading the germline V gene gives CDR1 MGHDK and CDR2 SYGVNS. Ficoll-Paque density gradient centrifugation was used to isolate PBMCs. Overall study outcomes, separate from this receptor: Balanced CD4/CD8 phenotypes were observed for clones contracting from day 15 to 85, whereas a bias towards CD4+ was observed for a second wave of clones expanding from day 15 to 37. The study included only a couple of mild cases, and larger cohorts that include severe cases with pre-infection samples were judged to be necessary. Contracting CD4+ clones turned up mainly in the CM and EM memory subsets, whereas EMRA was where CD8+ clones were enriched. SARS-CoV-2 specificity was not confirmed for the second-wave clones peaking on day 37. The detection of some responding clones in pre-infection memory suggests that pre-existing cross-reactive memory T cells joined the SARS-CoV-2 response.

TCRdb names Illumina NovaSeq 6000 as the instrument used. TCRalpha and TCRbeta cDNA libraries were built by 5'RACE with constant-segment primers, adding sample barcodes and unique molecular identifiers. RNA was extracted from every sample with Trizol reagent. Libraries were amplified in two PCR steps, with a second sample barcode and Illumina TruSeq adapters added in the second step. Libraries were sequenced on an Illumina NovaSeq with 2 x 150 bp paired-end reads. In the original analysis: Demultiplexing of reads and collapsing into UMI-guided consensus sequences were performed with migec v1.2.7. Using mixcr v2.1.11, UMI consensuses were aligned to TRA and TRB V and J templates and then assembled into clonotypes. Clonotypes were classified as expanded or contracted when called significant by both edgeR and NoisET, with noise models trained on biological replicates. For edgeR calls, the thresholds were a false discovery rate-adjusted p below 0.01 and a log2 fold-change of 1. As an exploratory analysis of dynamics, PCA with hierarchical clustering was applied to max-normalized trajectories of the 1000 most abundant clonotypes. Each responding clone was given a CD4 or CD8 phenotype based on the CD4+ and CD8+ repertoires, which had been sequenced separately. TCRdb cleaned the public reads at Q25 with fastp, built clones with MiXCR and kept in-frame beta chains. Rows with a matching CDR3 protein are joined into one entry that keeps the most common DNA and genes. The V and J calls were not made by the authors but by TCRdb's processing. The sample table lists about 560,000 distinct CDR3 sequences, 15% to 20% of them with a count of one. The ten largest clones take up approximately 8.1% of the sample.

This clonotype was seen at least ten times. The specificity of this receptor is unknown. The record has no base qualities; no much larger clone is one base away. This clonotype originated in an adult woman who had mild COVID-19 (a few samples of this study predate the infection). The sample titles of this study are shuffled in the database, so cell type and time point are left out; the donor was told from shared clones. The V gene is TRBV25-1 and the J gene is TRBJ2-1; a tentative D call is TRBD2 (5 bases match). Sequencing was performed on PBMCs or a T cell subset sorted from them (not recorded which). Read as DNA, the sequence is TGTGCCAGCACTTCATCGGGGGAGCAGTTCTTC. It encodes CASTSSGEQFF.